A single sample is the source of the 20 T cell receptor beta chains below, sequenced in a study of blood T cell repertoires in COVID-19. Profiling relied on immunoSEQ multiplex PCR, and the TCRdb table lists in-frame clones only, not all of them. The sample has a few hundred thousand clones, roughly four fifths seen once. The sample taken for sequencing was PBMCs or T cells enriched from blood (not recorded which). The receptors here all came from a woman between 45 and 60 years old who had recovered from COVID-19.

The gene calls are TRBV21-1 and TRBJ1-1; no check of the table's D call, TRBD1, against the DNA was made. TRBV21-1 has pseudogene status. The CDR3 has 13 residues. The CDR3 DNA follows: TGTGCCAGCATTCAGGTCGGCGCCCAAGAAGCTTTCTTT. This encodes CASIQVGAQEAFF.

As regards this clone: A junction boundary mismatches the germline segment, possibly from a read error. V usage is TRBV10-3 and J usage is TRBJ1-4, with TRBD1 as a possible D gene (5 bases). There are 15 residues in the CDR3. Germline V lookup: CDR1 ENHRY, CDR2 SYGVKD. The CDR3 reads CAISEPGSGGERLFF. The CDR3 DNA is TGTGCCATCAGTGAGCCGGGTTCGGGAGGGGAAAGACTGTTTTTT.

The genes are TRBV18 and TRBJ1-4; D gene uncertain. This CDR3 comprises 16 residues. Germline assignment: CDR1 KGHSH and CDR2 LQKENI. The V end lost 3 bases, the J end lost 8 bases, and 19 bases lay between the germline ends. The CDR3 bases are TGTGCCAGCTCACCCTTGTCGGCAAAGGGAGGGGAAAAACTGTTTTTT. It codes for CASSPLSAKGGEKLFF.

The chain is built from TRBV19 and TRBJ1-2; D remains ambiguous. Between the trimmed V and J ends, which lost 3 bases and 3 bases, there was a span of 11 bases. This CDR3 contains 14 residues. Per germline, CDR1 LNHDA and CDR2 SQIVND (reference sequence). CDR3 nucleotides: TGTGCCAGTAGTATTCGTCGGAGTGACTATGGCTACACCTTC. It encodes CASSIRRSDYGYTF. Full variable domain (rest looked up from reference TRBV19 and TRBJ1-2): DGGITQSPKYLFRKEGQNVTLSCEQNLNHDAMYWYRQDPGQGLRLIYYSQIVNDFQKGDIAEGYSVSREKKESFPLTVTSAQKNPTAFYLCASSIRRSDYGYTFGSGTRLTVV.

With respect to this clone: An end of the junction does not agree with germline; a read error may underlie this. The rearrangement uses TRBV12-3 or TRBV12-4 and TRBJ2-3; D is unresolved. The CDR3 length is 11 residues. Here the CDR3 DNA reads TGTGCCAGCAGGGGCACCGATACGCAGTATTTT. This encodes CASRGTDTQYF.

This chain joins TRBV30 and TRBJ2-7; tentatively, D is TRBD2 (6 bases). The CDR3 is made up of 14 amino acids. The V end lost 0 bases, the J end lost 4 bases, and 13 bases lay between the germline ends. Germline CDR1 reads GTSNPN; CDR2 reads SVGIG (reference sequence). CDR3 sequence reads: CAWSVWGEDYEQYF. CDR3 DNA sequence: TGTGCCTGGAGTGTATGGGGGGAGGATTACGAGCAGTACTTC.

Points on this clone: Distinct nucleotide sequences in the sample also encode this CDR3. This chain connects TRBV7-6 to TRBJ1-5; TRBD1 matches at 10 bases. Unmatched junction bases numbered 1, after V lost 1 base and J lost 4 bases. This CDR3 spans 15 amino acids. CDR1 and CDR2 from the germline V gene are SGHVS and FNYEAQ. The CDR3 DNA is TGTGCCAGCAGCTTAGGACAGGGGGCGAATCAGCCCCAGCATTTT. It yields the protein CASSLGQGANQPQHF. The full variable domain, in which reference TRBV7-6 and TRBJ1-5 provide the parts outside the CDR3, is GAGVSQSPRYKVTKRGQDVALRCDPISGHVSLYWYRQALGQGPEFLTYFNYEAQQDKSGLPNDRFSAERPEGSISTLTIQRTEQRDSAMYRCASSLGQGANQPQHFGDGTRLSIL.

The gene calls are TRBV2 and TRBJ1-2; D may be TRBD1 (5 bases). The CDR3 is 15 residues long. CDR1 and CDR2 (germline): SNHLY, FYNNEI. Trimming took off 5 bases at V and 7 bases at J, with 20 bases between the two ends. The CDR3 nucleotides are TGTGCCAGCAGTTCGCGTCAAGGGACTCACTCTGGCTACACCTTC. Protein sequence: CASSSRQGTHSGYTF.

This clone appeared once. A much larger clone differs by one base, so this may be a read error. This chain joins TRBV11-3 and TRBJ1-2, with TRBD1 matching over 7 bases. Per germline, CDR1 SGHNT and CDR2 YENEEA. The length of the CDR3 is 13 residues. Losses at the gene ends were 4 bases for V and 2 bases for J; bases not matched to a gene: 1. As DNA, the CDR3 is TGTGCCAGCAGCTCGACAGGGAACTATGGCTACACCTTC. It yields the protein CASSSTGNYGYTF.

This chain connects TRBV7-3 to TRBJ2-5, with TRBD2 matching 7 bases. This CDR3 spans 13 amino acids. Germline V gene sequence: CDR1 SGHTA, CDR2 FQGTGA. V dropped 5 bases and J dropped 7; count of bases not matched to a gene: 7. The DNA for the CDR3 is TGTGCCAGCAGCCCCGGGGGAGGGTGGACCCAGTACTTC. Amino acid sequence: CASSPGGGWTQYF.

CDR3 region: CASSQDIRYTEAFF. The CDR3 nucleotides are TGTGCCAGCAGTCAGGACATACGATACACTGAAGCTTTCTTT. The chain recombines TRBV11-2 with TRBJ1-1, with a tentative D call TRBD1 (5 bases). V was clipped by 6 bases and J by 3 bases, with 14 bases between them. The length of the CDR3 is 14 residues. Looked up from germline, CDR1 is SGHAT and CDR2 is FQNNGV.

This clone came up once. Mismatch with germline at one junction end may stem from a read error. V usage is TRBV4-3 and J usage is TRBJ1-2; no clear D. This CDR3 is 13 amino acids long. The germline V gene has CDR1 LGHNA and CDR2 YSLEER. The DNA for the CDR3 is TGCGCCAGCAGCCAAGAGGAAGAGGAACCATCCTTATTC. Amino acid sequence: CASSQEEEEPSLF.

V gene TRBV4-3 combines with J gene TRBJ1-2; possibly TRBD1 for D (5 bases). The CDR3 is made up of 15 amino acids. The V end was cut by 3 bases, the J end by 3 bases, with 14 bases between. Germline-derived CDR1 and CDR2 are LGHNA and YSLEER. The CDR3 sequence is CASSQEGAGDYGYTF. The CDR3, as DNA: TGCGCCAGCAGCCAGGAAGGGGCTGGGGACTATGGCTACACCTTC.

The sample holds a few counts of this clone. V gene TRBV9 combines with J gene TRBJ1-1; D uncertain. The CDR3 contains 15 residues. Trimming left V 0 bases short and J 8 bases short, with 17 bases between. Germline-derived CDR1 and CDR2 are SGDLS and YYNGEE. CDR3 DNA sequence: TGTGCCAGCAGCGTAGGAGGGCTACCGCCCAAAGAAGCTTTCTTT. It translates to CASSVGGLPPKEAFF.

J is TRBJ2-3 and V is TRBV4-1; D remains unclear. CDR1 and CDR2 from the germline V gene are MGHRA and YSYEKL. V lost 4 bases and J lost 0, with 11 bases in between. The CDR3 is made up of 15 amino acids. In DNA, the CDR3 is TGCGCCAGCAGCCTACGGTCCGCTAGCACAGATACGCAGTATTTT. Translation gives CASSLRSASTDTQYF.

The chain is built from TRBV28 and TRBJ1-3; the D gene is possibly TRBD1 (6 bases). The CDR3 loop spans 15 amino acids. Trimming stripped 3 bases from V and 4 bases from J, with 13 bases between. CDR1 and CDR2 from the germline V gene are MDHEN and SYDVKM. The chain's CDR3 is CASSFTGLGGNTIYF. Written as DNA, the CDR3 is TGTGCCAGCAGTTTCACAGGGCTGGGAGGAAACACCATATATTTT.

The chain is built from TRBV19 and TRBJ1-1; D is perhaps TRBD1 (6 bases). Germline assignment: CDR1 LNHDA and CDR2 SQIVND (reference sequence). Deletions cut 0 bases from V and 1 base from J, with 12 bases between. CDR3 length: 16 amino acids. The CDR3 DNA is TGTGCCAGTAGTATAGAACAGGGAGCGCCGAACACTGAAGCTTTCTTT. Translating gives CASSIEQGAPNTEAFF.

This chain joins TRBV7-8 and TRBJ2-4, with D tentatively TRBD1 (5 bases). Germline CDR1 SGHVS, CDR2 FQNEAQ. CDR3 size: 15 residues. V lost 5 bases and J lost 6, with 17 bases in between. CDR3 loop: CASSLSTGQANIQYF. The CDR3 coding sequence is TGTGCCAGCAGCCTCTCAACTGGACAAGCAAACATTCAGTACTTC.

This chain links TRBV5-6 with TRBJ2-1; D uncertain. The CDR3 has 11 amino acids. With 5 bases removed from V and 2 bases from J, the gap between germline ends came to 2 bases. Germline CDR1 reads SGHDT; CDR2 reads YYEEEE. This CDR3 reads CASSTYNEQFF. The CDR3 DNA reads as TGTGCCAGCAGTACCTACAATGAGCAGTTCTTC.

The V gene is TRBV30, the J gene TRBJ1-1, with unresolved D. The germline CDR1 and CDR2 sequences are GTSNPN and SVGIG (reference sequence). Trimming removed 3 bases at V and 1 base at J, with 12 bases between. This CDR3 spans 14 amino acids. In nucleotides, the CDR3 is TGTGCCTGGAGCCCCGGGGAAAGGAACACTGAAGCTTTCTTT. This gives the protein CAWSPGERNTEAFF.